A single TCR beta chain is shown here with its context. Antigen unknown. This may come from a read error, since a much larger clone is one base off. Germline assignment: CDR1 DFQATT and CDR2 SNEGSKA (reference sequence). The CDR3 totals 11 residues. Trimming took off 3 bases at V and 9 bases at J, with 11 bases between the two ends. Every donor contributed around 10 milliliters of peripheral blood by blood draw. These data are taken from a study of blood T cells in healthy people across ages. Combining a sample-barcoded 5' primer with a J-beta primer mix, a second PCR ran for 7 to 11 cycles. Each of the samples gave a minimum of 2.5 million paired-end reads that contained CDR3. From the 5' RACE reads, TCRdb called clonotypes with MiXCR, one entry per CDR3 protein. The data show more than 800,000 distinct CDR3 sequences, around 26% seen once. General study results and limits: Among T cells, TCR beta diversity per million cells dropped roughly linearly as age rose.

The source material was blood. This clonotype was sampled from an elderly woman in good health. V usage is TRBV20-1 and J usage is TRBJ2-5, with D possibly TRBD2 on 5 matching bases. The CDR3 nucleotides are TGCAGTGCTAGTGAGGGCTGGGCCCAGTACTTC. It encodes CSASEGWAQYF.